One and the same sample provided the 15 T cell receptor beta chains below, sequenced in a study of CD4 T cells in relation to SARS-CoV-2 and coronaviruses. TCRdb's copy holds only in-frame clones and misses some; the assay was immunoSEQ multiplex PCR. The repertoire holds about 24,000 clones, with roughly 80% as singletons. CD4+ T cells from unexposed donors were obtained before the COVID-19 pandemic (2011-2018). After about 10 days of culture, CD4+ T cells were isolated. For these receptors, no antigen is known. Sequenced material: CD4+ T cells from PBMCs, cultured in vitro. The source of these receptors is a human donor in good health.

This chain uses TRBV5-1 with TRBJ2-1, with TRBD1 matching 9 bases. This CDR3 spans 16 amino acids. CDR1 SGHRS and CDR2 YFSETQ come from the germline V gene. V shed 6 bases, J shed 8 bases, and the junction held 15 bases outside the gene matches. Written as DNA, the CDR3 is TGCGCCAGCACCCCGTTAAGGGACAGGGCCTCCGATGAGCAGTTCTTC. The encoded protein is CASTPLRDRASDEQFF. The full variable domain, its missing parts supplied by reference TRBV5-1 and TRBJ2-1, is KAGVTQTPRYLIKTRGQQVTLSCSPISGHRSVSWYQQTPGQGLQFLFEYFSETQRNKGNFPGRFSGRQFSNSRSEMNVSTLELGDSALYLCASTPLRDRASDEQFFGPGTRLTVL.

CDR3 DNA sequence: TGCGCCAGCAGCTTCCGGGACGCGAACACCGGGGAGCTGTTTTTT. Its translation: CASSFRDANTGELFF. The rearrangement links TRBV5-1 to TRBJ2-2; D is perhaps TRBD1 or TRBD2 (5 bases each). Per the germline V gene, CDR1 is SGHRS and CDR2 is YFSETQ. The V end lost 2 bases, the J end lost 0 bases, and 8 bases lay between the germline ends. This CDR3 has 15 amino acids. Filled out from reference TRBV5-1 and TRBJ2-2, the complete variable domain reads KAGVTQTPRYLIKTRGQQVTLSCSPISGHRSVSWYQQTPGQGLQFLFEYFSETQRNKGNFPGRFSGRQFSNSRSEMNVSTLELGDSALYLCASSFRDANTGELFFGEGSRLTVL.

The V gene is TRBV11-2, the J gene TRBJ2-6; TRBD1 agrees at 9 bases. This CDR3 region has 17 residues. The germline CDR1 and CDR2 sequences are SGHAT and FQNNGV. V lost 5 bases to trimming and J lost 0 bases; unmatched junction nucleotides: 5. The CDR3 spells CASSAQGAGSGANVLTF. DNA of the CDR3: TGTGCCAGCAGCGCACAGGGGGCTGGCTCTGGGGCCAACGTCCTGACTTTC.

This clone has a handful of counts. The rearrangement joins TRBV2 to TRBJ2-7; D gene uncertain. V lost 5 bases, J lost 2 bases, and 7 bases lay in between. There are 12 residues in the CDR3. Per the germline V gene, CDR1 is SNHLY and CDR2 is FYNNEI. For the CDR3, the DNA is TGTGCCAGCAGTCCGGTAACCTACGAGCAGTACTTC. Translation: CASSPVTYEQYF.

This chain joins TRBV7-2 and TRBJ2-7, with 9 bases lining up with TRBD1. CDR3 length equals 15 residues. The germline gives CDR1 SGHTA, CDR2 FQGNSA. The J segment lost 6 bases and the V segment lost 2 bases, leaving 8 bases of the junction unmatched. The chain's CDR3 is CASSLRFDRGSEQYF. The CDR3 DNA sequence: TGTGCCAGCAGCTTAAGGTTCGACAGGGGGAGCGAGCAGTACTTC.

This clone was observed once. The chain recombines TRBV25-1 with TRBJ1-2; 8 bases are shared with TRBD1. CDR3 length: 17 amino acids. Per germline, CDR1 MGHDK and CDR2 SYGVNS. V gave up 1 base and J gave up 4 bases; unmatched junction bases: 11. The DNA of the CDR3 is TGTGCCAGCAGTGAATTTTCCGGACAGGGACTCAGCTATGGCTACACCTTC. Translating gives CASSEFSGQGLSYGYTF.

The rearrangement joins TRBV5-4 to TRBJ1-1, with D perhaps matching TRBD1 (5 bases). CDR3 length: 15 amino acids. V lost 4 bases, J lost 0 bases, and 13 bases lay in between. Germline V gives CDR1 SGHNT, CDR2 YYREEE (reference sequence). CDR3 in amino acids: CASSRPGGMNTEAFF. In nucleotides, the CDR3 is TGTGCCAGCAGCAGACCGGGGGGAATGAACACTGAAGCTTTCTTT.

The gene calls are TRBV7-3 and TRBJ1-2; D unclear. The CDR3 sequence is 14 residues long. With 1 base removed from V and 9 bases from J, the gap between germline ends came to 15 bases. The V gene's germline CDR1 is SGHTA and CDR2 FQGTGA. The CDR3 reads CASSLIPGRGSYTF. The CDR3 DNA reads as TGTGCCAGCAGCTTAATTCCAGGCCGCGGAAGCTACACCTTC.

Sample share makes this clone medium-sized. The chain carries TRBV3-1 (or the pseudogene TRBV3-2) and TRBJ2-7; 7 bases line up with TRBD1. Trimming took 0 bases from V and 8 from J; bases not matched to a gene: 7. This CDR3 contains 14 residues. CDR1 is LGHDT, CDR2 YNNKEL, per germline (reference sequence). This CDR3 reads CASSQDRSGGKQYF. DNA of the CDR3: TGTGCCAGCAGCCAAGATAGGTCAGGGGGTAAGCAGTACTTC.

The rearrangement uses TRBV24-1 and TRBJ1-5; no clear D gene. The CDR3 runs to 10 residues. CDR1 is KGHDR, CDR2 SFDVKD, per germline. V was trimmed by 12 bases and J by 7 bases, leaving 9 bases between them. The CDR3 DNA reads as TGTGCCCGGGCGGGGCAGCCCCAGCATTTT. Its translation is CARAGQPQHF.

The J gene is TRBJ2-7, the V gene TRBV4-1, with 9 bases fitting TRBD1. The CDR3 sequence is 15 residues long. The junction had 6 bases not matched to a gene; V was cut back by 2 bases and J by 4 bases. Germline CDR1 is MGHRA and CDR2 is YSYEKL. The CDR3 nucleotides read TGCGCCAGCAGCCAACGCGACAGGGGGTCTTACGAGCAGTACTTC. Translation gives CASSQRDRGSYEQYF.

The chain's CDR3 is CASSMGRQNYGYTF. CDR3 DNA sequence: TGTGCCAGTAGTATGGGACGGCAAAACTATGGCTACACCTTC. The chain combines TRBV19 with TRBJ1-2; D is perhaps TRBD1 (5 bases). This CDR3 comprises 14 residues. Germline V gives CDR1 LNHDA, CDR2 SQIVND (reference sequence). V gave up 3 bases and J gave up 2 bases, with 10 bases separating them. Filled out from reference TRBV19 and TRBJ1-2, the complete variable domain reads DGGITQSPKYLFRKEGQNVTLSCEQNLNHDAMYWYRQDPGQGLRLIYYSQIVNDFQKGDIAEGYSVSREKKESFPLTVTSAQKNPTAFYLCASSMGRQNYGYTFGSGTRLTVV.

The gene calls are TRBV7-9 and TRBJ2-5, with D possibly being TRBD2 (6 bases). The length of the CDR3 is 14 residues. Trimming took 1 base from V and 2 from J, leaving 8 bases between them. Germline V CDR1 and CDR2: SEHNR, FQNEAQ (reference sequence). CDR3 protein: CASSLVSGQETQYF. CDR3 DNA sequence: TGTGCCAGCAGCTTAGTCAGCGGGCAAGAGACCCAGTACTTC.

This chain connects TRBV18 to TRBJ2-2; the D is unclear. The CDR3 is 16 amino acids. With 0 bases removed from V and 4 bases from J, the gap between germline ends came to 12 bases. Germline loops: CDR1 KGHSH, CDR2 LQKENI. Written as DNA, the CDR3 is TGTGCCAGCTCACCACCGCTCCAGGCTGCCACCGGGGAGCTGTTTTTT. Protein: CASSPPLQAATGELFF.

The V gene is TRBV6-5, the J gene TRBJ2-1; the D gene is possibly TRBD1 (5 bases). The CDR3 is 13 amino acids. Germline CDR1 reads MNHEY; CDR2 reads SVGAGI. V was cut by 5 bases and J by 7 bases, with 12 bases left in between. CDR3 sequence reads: CASSRGPTNEQFF. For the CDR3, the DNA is TGTGCCAGCAGTAGGGGTCCTACTAATGAGCAGTTCTTC.